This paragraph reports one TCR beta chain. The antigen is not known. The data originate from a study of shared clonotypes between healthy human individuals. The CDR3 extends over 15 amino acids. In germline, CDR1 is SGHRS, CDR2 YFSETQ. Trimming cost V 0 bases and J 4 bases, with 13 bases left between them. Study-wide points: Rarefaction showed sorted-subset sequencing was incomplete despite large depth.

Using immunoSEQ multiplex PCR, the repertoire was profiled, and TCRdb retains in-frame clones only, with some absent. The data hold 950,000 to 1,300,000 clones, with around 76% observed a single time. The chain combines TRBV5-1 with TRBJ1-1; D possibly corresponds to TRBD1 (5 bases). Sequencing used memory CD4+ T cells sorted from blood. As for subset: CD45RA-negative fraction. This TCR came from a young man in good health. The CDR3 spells CASSLVRGARTEAFF. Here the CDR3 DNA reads TGCGCCAGCAGCTTGGTAAGAGGGGCCCGCACTGAAGCTTTCTTT. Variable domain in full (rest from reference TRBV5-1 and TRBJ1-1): KAGVTQTPRYLIKTRGQQVTLSCSPISGHRSVSWYQQTPGQGLQFLFEYFSETQRNKGNFPGRFSGRQFSNSRSEMNVSTLELGDSALYLCASSLVRGARTEAFFGQGTRLTVV.